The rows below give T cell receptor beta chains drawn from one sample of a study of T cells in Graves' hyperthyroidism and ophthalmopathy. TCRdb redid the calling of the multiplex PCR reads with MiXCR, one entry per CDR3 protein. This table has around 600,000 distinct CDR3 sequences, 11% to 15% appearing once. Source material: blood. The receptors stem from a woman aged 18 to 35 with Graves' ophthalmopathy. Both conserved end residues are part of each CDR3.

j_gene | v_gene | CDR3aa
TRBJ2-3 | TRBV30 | CAWRLAGPRGTQYF
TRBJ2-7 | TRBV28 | CASRDRLPYEQYF
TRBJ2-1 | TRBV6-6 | CASSYERATYNEQFF
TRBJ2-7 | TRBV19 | CASRTGREQYF
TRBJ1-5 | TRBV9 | CASSVDRGEGGQQCSNQPQHF
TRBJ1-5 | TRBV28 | CASSRDKTGLQPQHF
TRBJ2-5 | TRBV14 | CASSQVPGEETQYF
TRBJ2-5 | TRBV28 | CASSLVKREWADQETQYF
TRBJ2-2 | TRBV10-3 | CAISEGRGTNTGELFF
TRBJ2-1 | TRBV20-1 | CSARRALGANEQFF
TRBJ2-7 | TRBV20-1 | CSARNPGNSYEQYF
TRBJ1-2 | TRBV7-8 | CASSSDVRGTGLNYGYTF
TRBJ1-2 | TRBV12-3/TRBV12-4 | CASSFLATGGYNYGYTF
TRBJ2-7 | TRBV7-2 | CASSITLNYEQYF
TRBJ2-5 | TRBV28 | CASSLLGRETQYF
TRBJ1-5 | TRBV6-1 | CASKGGAGNQPQHF
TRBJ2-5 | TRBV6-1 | CASRASGFEETQYF
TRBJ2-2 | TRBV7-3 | CASSLNFIGELFF
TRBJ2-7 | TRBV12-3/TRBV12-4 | CASSVSGTGLPYEQYF
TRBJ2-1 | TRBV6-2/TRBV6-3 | CASSFSFMRAYNEQFF
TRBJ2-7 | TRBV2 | CASIHLGGTGYEQYF
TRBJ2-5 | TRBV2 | CASTQQNNQETQYF
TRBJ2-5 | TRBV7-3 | CASSLRNGEGGQYF
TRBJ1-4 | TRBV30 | CAWSADGSTNEKLFF
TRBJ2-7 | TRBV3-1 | CASSQDGIAGVGSYEQYF
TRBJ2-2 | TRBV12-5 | CASGLVLSGREETTRELLF
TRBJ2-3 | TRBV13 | CASRDRSTDTQYF
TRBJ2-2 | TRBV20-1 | CSARGGGAGELFF
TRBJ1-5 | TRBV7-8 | CASSLGQGQTILSNQPQHF
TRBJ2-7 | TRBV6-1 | CASSDGVKGDEQYF
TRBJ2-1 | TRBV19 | CASSIRAYDYNEQFF
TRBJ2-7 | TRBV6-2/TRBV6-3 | CASSYSMSYSDEQYF